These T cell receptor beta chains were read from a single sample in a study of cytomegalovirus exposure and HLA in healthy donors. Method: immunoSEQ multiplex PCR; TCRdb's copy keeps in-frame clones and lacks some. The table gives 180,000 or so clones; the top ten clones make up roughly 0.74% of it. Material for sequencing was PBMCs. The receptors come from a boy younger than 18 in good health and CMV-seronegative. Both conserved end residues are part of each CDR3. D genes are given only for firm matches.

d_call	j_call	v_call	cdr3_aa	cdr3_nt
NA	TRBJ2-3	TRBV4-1	CASSPRLGNRITDTQYF	TGCGCCAGCAGCCCCCGACTCGGAAATAGGATCACAGATACGCAGTATTTT
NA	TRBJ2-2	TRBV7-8	CASSLVGAGELFF	TGTGCCAGCAGCTTGGTCGGGGCCGGGGAGCTGTTTTTT
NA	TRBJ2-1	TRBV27	CASSLARGTYNEQFF	TGTGCCAGCAGTTTAGCCAGGGGTACCTACAATGAGCAGTTCTTC
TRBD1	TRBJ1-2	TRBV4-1	CASSQSPAGQYGYTF	TGCGCCAGCAGCCAATCCCCCGCGGGACAGTATGGCTACACCTTC
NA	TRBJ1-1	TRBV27	CASSPLWRLNTEAFF	TGTGCCAGCAGTCCTCTGTGGAGGTTGAACACTGAAGCTTTCTTT
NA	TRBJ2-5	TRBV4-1	CASSHARRAGGSIGETQYF	TGCGCCAGCAGCCACGCCCGGAGGGCAGGGGGTTCTATCGGGGAGACCCAGTACTTC
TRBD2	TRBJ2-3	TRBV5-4	CASRGPGLTTDTQYF	TGTGCCAGCAGGGGACCGGGACTAACCACAGATACGCAGTATTTT
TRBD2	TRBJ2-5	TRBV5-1	CASSFTAGYQETQYF	TGCGCCAGCAGCTTCACAGCGGGATACCAAGAGACCCAGTACTTC
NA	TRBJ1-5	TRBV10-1	CASTSGFWQPQHF	TGCGCCAGCACCTCAGGGTTCTGGCAGCCCCAGCATTTT
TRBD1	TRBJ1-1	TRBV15	CATSRPGTGYDTEAFF	TGTGCCACCAGCAGGCCCGGGACAGGGTATGACACTGAAGCTTTCTTT
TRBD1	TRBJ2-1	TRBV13	CASSLRGPDNEQFF	TGTGCCAGCAGCTTAAGGGGGCCCGACAATGAGCAGTTCTTC
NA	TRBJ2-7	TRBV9	CASSVGVWGTAYEQYF	TGTGCCAGCAGCGTAGGGGTATGGGGCACTGCCTACGAGCAGTACTTC
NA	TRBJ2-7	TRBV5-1	CASSFSIPGQSYEQYF	TGCGCCAGCAGCTTCTCAATTCCAGGTCAGTCCTACGAGCAGTACTTC
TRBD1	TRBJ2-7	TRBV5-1	CASSLGAGTGDHEQYF	TGCGCCAGCAGCTTGGGGGCCGGGACAGGGGACCACGAGCAGTACTTC
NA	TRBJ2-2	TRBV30	CAWSVTRVNTGELFF	TGTGCCTGGAGTGTGACCAGGGTGAACACCGGGGAGCTGTTTTTT
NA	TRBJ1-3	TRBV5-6	CASSPLKEGSGNTIYF	TGTGCCAGCAGCCCGCTTAAGGAGGGCTCTGGAAACACCATATATTTT
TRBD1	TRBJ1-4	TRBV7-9	CASSRQGAEKLFF	TGTGCCAGCAGCCGACAGGGTGCTGAAAAACTGTTTTTT
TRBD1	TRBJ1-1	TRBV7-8	CASSLDWVGGLRAEAFF	TGTGCCAGCAGCTTAGACTGGGTAGGGGGCCTCCGGGCTGAAGCTTTCTTT
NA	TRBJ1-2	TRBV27	CASSLSGGGGGYTF	TGTGCCAGCAGTTTATCCGGTGGGGGCGGTGGCTACACCTTC
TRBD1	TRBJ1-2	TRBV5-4	CASSLDREVYGYTF	TGTGCCAGCAGCCTAGACAGGGAGGTCTATGGCTACACCTTC
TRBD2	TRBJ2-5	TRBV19	CASSRGLAGGGLQETQYF	TGTGCCAGTAGTAGGGGACTAGCCGGGGGCGGGCTCCAAGAGACCCAGTACTTC
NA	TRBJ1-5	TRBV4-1	CASSQGNSLYQPQHF	TGCGCCAGCAGCCAAGGCAACAGCTTATATCAGCCCCAGCATTTT
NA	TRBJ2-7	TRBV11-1	CASSSDPRGPNSYEQYF	TGTGCCAGCAGCTCGGATCCAAGGGGCCCCAACTCCTACGAGCAGTACTTC
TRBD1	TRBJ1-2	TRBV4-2	CASSLLGTGLDYGYTF	TGTGCCAGCAGCCTACTAGGGACAGGGTTGGACTATGGCTACACCTTC
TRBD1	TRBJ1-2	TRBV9	CASSAIGQGGDGYTF	TGTGCCAGCAGCGCCATAGGACAGGGAGGAGATGGCTACACCTTC
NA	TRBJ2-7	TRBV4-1	CASSSGTPYEQYF	TGCGCCAGCAGCAGCGGGACACCCTACGAGCAGTACTTC
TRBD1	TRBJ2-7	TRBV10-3	CAISHGQGSYEQYF	TGTGCCATCAGCCACGGACAGGGATCCTACGAGCAGTACTTC
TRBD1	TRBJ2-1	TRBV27	CASSGGRDSNEQFF	TGTGCCAGCAGTGGGGGCCGGGACAGCAATGAGCAGTTCTTC
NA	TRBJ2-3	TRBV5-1	CASRSGAGGPDTQYF	TGCGCCAGCCGCTCTGGGGCAGGGGGGCCAGATACGCAGTATTTT
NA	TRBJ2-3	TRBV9	CASSVEAGLTDTQYF	TGTGCCAGCAGCGTAGAGGCGGGGCTCACAGATACGCAGTATTTT
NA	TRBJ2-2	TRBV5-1	CASSPRGGGAGELFF	TGCGCCAGCAGCCCCCGGGGAGGGGGGGCCGGGGAGCTGTTTTTT
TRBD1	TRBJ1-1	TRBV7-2	CASSSDRADTEAFF	TGTGCCAGCAGCTCGGACAGGGCAGACACTGAAGCTTTCTTT
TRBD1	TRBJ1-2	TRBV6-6	CASSTWDSTIYGYTF	TGTGCCAGCAGTACCTGGGACAGTACAATCTATGGCTACACCTTC
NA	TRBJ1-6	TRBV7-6	CASSPDSANNSPLHF	TGTGCCAGCAGCCCCGACAGTGCTAATAATTCACCCCTCCACTTT
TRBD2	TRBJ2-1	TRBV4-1	CASSGTSGYNEQFF	TGCGCCAGCAGCGGGACTAGCGGATACAATGAGCAGTTCTTC
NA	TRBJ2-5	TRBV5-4	CASSFSRDSTQYF	TGTGCCAGCAGCTTTAGCCGGGATTCGACCCAGTACTTC
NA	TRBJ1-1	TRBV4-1	CASSPTANTEAFF	TGCGCCAGCAGCCCGACAGCCAACACTGAAGCTTTCTTT
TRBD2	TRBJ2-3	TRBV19	CASSSVAGRAEDTQYF	TGTGCCAGTAGTTCTGTAGCGGGGCGCGCGGAAGATACGCAGTATTTT
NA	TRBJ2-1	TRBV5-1	CASSLAGQGGEQFF	TGCGCCAGCAGCTTGGCCGGGCAGGGCGGTGAGCAGTTCTTC
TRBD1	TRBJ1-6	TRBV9	CASSPAPGTENSPLHF	TGTGCCAGCAGCCCCGCACCCGGGACAGAGAATTCACCCCTCCACTTT
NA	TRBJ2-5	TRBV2	CASSGSAGRETQYF	TGTGCCAGCAGTGGTAGTGCGGGTAGGGAGACCCAGTACTTC
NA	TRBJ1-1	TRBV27	CASSSGTEAFF	TGTGCCAGCAGTTCAGGGACTGAAGCTTTCTTT
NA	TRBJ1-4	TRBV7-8	CASSLVSLLGGEKLFF	TGTGCCAGCAGCTTAGTCTCACTCCTCGGGGGTGAAAAACTGTTTTTT
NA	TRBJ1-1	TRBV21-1	CASSKVLRQGELMNTEAFF	TGTGCCAGCAGCAAAGTGTTACGGCAGGGGGAACTCATGAACACTGAAGCTTTCTTT
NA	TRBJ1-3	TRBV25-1	CASSDRRMISGNTIYF	TGTGCCAGCAGTGATAGGAGGATGATCTCTGGAAACACCATATATTTT
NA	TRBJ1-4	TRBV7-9	CASSLTGGSEKLFF	TGTGCCAGCAGCTTAACAGGAGGGAGTGAAAAACTGTTTTTT
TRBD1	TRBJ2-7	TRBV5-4	CASSPDRGRYEQYF	TGTGCCAGCAGCCCGGACAGGGGGCGTTACGAGCAGTACTTC
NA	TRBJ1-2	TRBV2	CASTEEELNYGYTF	TGTGCCAGCACCGAGGAGGAACTAAACTATGGCTACACCTTC
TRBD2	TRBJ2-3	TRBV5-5	CASSLILAGGTDTQYF	TGTGCCAGCAGCTTGATTCTAGCGGGGGGCACAGATACGCAGTATTTT
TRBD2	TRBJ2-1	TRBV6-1	CASSEGLAGIYEQFF	TGTGCCAGCAGTGAGGGACTAGCGGGTATTTATGAGCAGTTCTTC
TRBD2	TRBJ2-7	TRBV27	CASTRAGKSYEQYF	TGTGCCAGCACCCGAGCGGGGAAATCCTACGAGCAGTACTTC
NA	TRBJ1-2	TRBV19	CASSRQTGTLNYGYTF	TGTGCCAGTAGTAGACAAACAGGGACCCTTAACTATGGCTACACCTTC
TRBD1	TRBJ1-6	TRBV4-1	CASSPRGDRVFAPLHF	TGCGCCAGCAGCCCCAGGGGGGACAGGGTTTTCGCACCCCTCCACTTT
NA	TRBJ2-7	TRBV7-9	CASSLVPGDEQYF	TGTGCCAGCAGCTTAGTTCCTGGAGACGAGCAGTACTTC
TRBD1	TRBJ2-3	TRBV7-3	CASSWGQGTDTQYF	TGTGCCAGCAGCTGGGGACAGGGCACAGATACGCAGTATTTT
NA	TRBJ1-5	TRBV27	CASSVSAVGNQPQHF	TGTGCCAGCAGTGTCTCTGCAGTGGGCAATCAGCCCCAGCATTTT
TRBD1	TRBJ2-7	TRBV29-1	CSVQGGTGPYEQYF	TGCAGCGTCCAAGGGGGGACAGGCCCGTACGAGCAGTACTTC
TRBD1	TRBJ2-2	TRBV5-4	CASKDRAGRDTGELFF	TGTGCCAGCAAGGACAGGGCCGGGCGGGACACCGGGGAGCTGTTTTTT
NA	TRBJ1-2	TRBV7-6	CASSFDRNYGYTF	TGTGCCAGCAGCTTTGACAGGAACTATGGCTACACCTTC